Listed here are 32 T cell receptor beta chains from one sample, sequenced in a study of PD-1 blockade in mismatch repair-deficient tumors. This table comes from immunoSEQ multiplex PCR, and its TCRdb copy is limited to in-frame clones, with some not included. The repertoire holds approximately 110,000 clones, with over 65% as singletons. The material sequenced was peripheral blood, taken 60 weeks after starting pembrolizumab. The origin of the receptors is an adult with mismatch repair-deficient cancer.

J is TRBJ2-7 and V is TRBV7-8; D possibly uses TRBD1 or TRBD2 (5 bases each). Germline lookup yields CDR1 SGHVS and CDR2 FQNEAQ. The CDR3 consists of 12 residues. Trimming shortened V by 4 bases and J by 9 bases, and 13 bases separated the two germline ends. The CDR3 coding sequence is TGTGCCAGCAGCTCCTGGGACCCGGGGCAGTACTTC. Its protein product is CASSSWDPGQYF.

There are a few counts of this clone. This chain uses TRBV4-2 with TRBJ2-2; no reliable D call. The CDR3 loop spans 13 amino acids. CDR1 LGHNA and CDR2 YNFKEQ come from the germline V gene. Between the trimmed V and J ends, which lost 5 bases and 4 bases, there was a span of 8 bases. The CDR3 sequence: CASSLVGTGELFF. CDR3 bases: TGTGCCAGCAGCTTGGTAGGCACCGGGGAGCTGTTTTTT.

Concerning this clone: Distinct nucleotide sequences in the sample also encode this CDR3. This chain uses TRBV7-2 with TRBJ2-3; D may correspond to TRBD1 or TRBD2 (6 bases each). The germline CDR1 and CDR2 sequences are SGHTA and FQGNSA. V was trimmed by 1 base and J by 6 bases, leaving 8 bases between them. This CDR3 comprises 13 residues. The CDR3 DNA sequence: TGTGCCAGCAGCTTAGGGGGGGCGGATACGCAGTATTTT. Translated, it gives CASSLGGADTQYF.

V gene TRBV5-4 combines with J gene TRBJ2-7; possibly TRBD2 for D (5 bases). Germline V CDR1 and CDR2: SGHNT, YYREEE (reference sequence). V lost 3 bases, J lost 0 bases, and 10 bases lay in between. This CDR3 comprises 14 residues. Here the CDR3 reads CASSSPGYSYEQYF. CDR3 DNA sequence: TGTGCCAGCAGCTCGCCGGGATACTCCTACGAGCAGTACTTC.

This rearrangement joins TRBV5-4 to TRBJ1-4, with 9 nucleotides matching TRBD1. The germline gives CDR1 SGHNT, CDR2 YYREEE (reference sequence). This CDR3 has 16 amino acids. V lost 2 bases to trimming and J lost 7 bases; unmatched junction nucleotides: 9. CDR3 in DNA: TGTGCCAGCAGCTTCGGACAGGGGTCGATAACTGAAAAACTGTTTTTT. Protein product: CASSFGQGSITEKLFF. The full variable domain, in which reference TRBV5-4 and TRBJ1-4 provide the parts outside the CDR3, is ETGVTQSPTHLIKTRGQQVTLRCSSQSGHNTVSWYQQALGQGPQFIFQYYREEENGRGNFPPRFSGLQFPNYSSELNVNALELDDSALYLCASSFGQGSITEKLFFGSGTQLSVL.

J is TRBJ1-1 and V is TRBV5-8; possible D gene TRBD1, 6 bases. The germline gives CDR1 SGHTS, CDR2 YDEGEE. The CDR3 covers 13 residues. V was cut by 2 bases and J by 11 bases, with 16 bases left in between. In DNA form, the CDR3 reads TGTGCCAGCAGCTTAAACAGGGCGGCGGTTGCTTTCTTT. It encodes CASSLNRAAVAFF.

The chain employs TRBV28 and TRBJ2-1; 7 nucleotides align to TRBD2. Per the germline V gene, CDR1 is MDHEN and CDR2 is SYDVKM. This CDR3 spans 15 amino acids. The ends lost 5 bases at V and 6 bases at J; junction bases unmatched: 10. In nucleotides, the CDR3 is TGTGCCAGCAGTCCTCGTGGAGCGGGGACCAATGAGCAGTTCTTC. Its protein is CASSPRGAGTNEQFF.

The V gene is TRBV6-1, the J gene TRBJ2-6; D could derive from TRBD1 or TRBD2 (6 bases each). Trimming pared 0 bases from V and 3 bases from J, leaving 15 bases between. There are 18 residues in the CDR3. Germline V gene sequence: CDR1 MNHNS, CDR2 SASEGT. The CDR3 reads CASSEASGAYGGANVLTF. The DNA of the CDR3 is TGTGCCAGCAGTGAAGCATCGGGGGCGTATGGTGGGGCCAACGTCCTGACTTTC.

This clone was seen a handful of times. The chain couples TRBV13 to TRBJ2-3; 10 bases line up with TRBD2. Germline V lookup: CDR1 PRHDT, CDR2 FYEKMQ (reference sequence). CDR3 length: 17 amino acids. J gave up 6 bases and V 4 bases, and 13 bases lay outside the gene matches. The CDR3 loop reads CASSSRGSGRAGDTQYF. In nucleotides, the CDR3 is TGTGCCAGCAGCTCGAGAGGAAGCGGGAGGGCTGGTGATACGCAGTATTTT.

The chain has TRBV11-2 and TRBJ1-4, with 7 positions matching TRBD1. This CDR3 comprises 16 residues. V lost 8 bases to trimming and J lost 0 bases; unmatched junction nucleotides: 9. The germline CDR1 and CDR2 sequences are SGHAT and FQNNGV. CDR3 in DNA: TGTGCCAGCGCATGGGACAGTCGTTCAACTAATGAAAAACTGTTTTTT. This encodes CASAWDSRSTNEKLFF.

This chain links TRBV11-3 with TRBJ2-3; no clear D gene. CDR1 and CDR2 (germline): SGHNT, YENEEA. Trimming shortened V by 1 base and J by 2 bases, and 22 bases separated the two germline ends. The CDR3 contains 19 residues. This CDR3 is CASSLGAAWVARNTDTQYF. The CDR3 DNA follows: TGTGCCAGCAGCTTAGGGGCCGCGTGGGTGGCGAGGAACACAGATACGCAGTATTTT. Full variable domain (remainder filled in from reference TRBV11-3 and TRBJ2-3): EAGVVQSPRYKIIEKKQPVAFWCNPISGHNTLYWYLQNLGQGPELLIRYENEEAVDDSQLPKDRFSAERLKGVDSTLKIQPAELGDSAVYLCASSLGAAWVARNTDTQYFGPGTRLTVL.

J is TRBJ2-5 and V is TRBV4-3; D gene uncertain. The length of the CDR3 is 17 residues. The V end lost 0 bases, the J end lost 1 base, and 15 bases lay between the germline ends. CDR1 and CDR2 from the germline V gene are LGHNA and YSLEER. CDR3 sequence (DNA): TGCGCCAGCAGCCAAGAGGTTTACTCCCAGGCCCAAGAGACCCAGTACTTC. This sequence encodes CASSQEVYSQAQETQYF.

This clone was seen only once. The chain has TRBV5-6 and TRBJ2-7, with D maybe TRBD1 (6 bases). The CDR3 sequence is 13 residues long. Trimming took off 5 bases at V and 2 bases at J, with 11 bases between the two ends. CDR1 is SGHDT, CDR2 YYEEEE, per germline. CDR3 DNA sequence: TGTGCCAGCAGACGGGCAGGGGCCTACGAGCAGTACTTC. It specifies CASRRAGAYEQYF. Using reference TRBV5-6 and TRBJ2-7 for the parts outside the CDR3, the full variable domain is DAGVTQSPTHLIKTRGQQVTLRCSPKSGHDTVSWYQQALGQGPQFIFQYYEEEERQRGNFPDRFSGHQFPNYSSELNVNALLLGDSALYLCASRRAGAYEQYFGPGTRLTVT.

This chain uses TRBV2 with TRBJ2-4; a weak D match, TRBD1 (6 bases). V dropped 6 bases and J dropped 0 bases, with 12 bases sitting between them. Germline CDR1 SNHLY, CDR2 FYNNEI. The CDR3 totals 15 residues. The CDR3 here is CASSDQGGAKNIQYF. CDR3 nucleotide sequence: TGTGCCAGCAGCGACCAAGGGGGAGCCAAAAACATTCAGTACTTC.

The chain has TRBV15 and TRBJ1-3, with no clear D. The CDR3 extends over 16 amino acids. Germline-derived CDR1 and CDR2 are LNHNV and YYDKDF (reference sequence). Deletions cut 1 base from V and 0 bases from J, with 10 bases between. CDR3 loop: CATSRAGSGSGNTIYF. CDR3 coding DNA: TGTGCCACCAGCAGAGCCGGATCAGGCTCTGGAAACACCATATATTTT.

This clone was counted a few times. This chain uses TRBV25-1 with TRBJ2-2; D may be TRBD1 or TRBD2 (5 bases each). The V gene lost 2 bases and the J gene lost 1 base, with 14 bases spanning the gap. This CDR3 has 17 residues. From germline, CDR1 is MGHDK and CDR2 SYGVNS. The CDR3 loop reads CASSEILGAGNTGELFF. CDR3 in DNA: TGTGCCAGCAGTGAAATACTCGGGGCAGGGAACACCGGGGAGCTGTTTTTT. The variable domain in full, with the rest retrieved from reference TRBV25-1 and TRBJ2-2, is EADIYQTPRYLVIGTGKKITLECSQTMGHDKMYWYQQDPGMELHLIHYSYGVNSTEKGDLSSESTVSRIRTEHFPLTLESARPSHTSQYLCASSEILGAGNTGELFFGEGSRLTVL.

The J gene is TRBJ2-1, the V gene TRBV2; D perhaps matches TRBD2 (5 bases). Trimming took 2 bases from V and 0 from J, leaving 11 bases between them. Germline CDR1 is SNHLY and CDR2 is FYNNEI. CDR3 size: 16 residues. The CDR3 here is CASSERRAFSYNEQFF. The CDR3 bases are TGTGCCAGCAGTGAAAGGCGGGCCTTCTCCTACAATGAGCAGTTCTTC.

This clone was seen a few times. This chain links TRBV7-8 with TRBJ1-1; D unclear. The length of the CDR3 is 11 residues. Germline values: CDR1 SGHVS, CDR2 FQNEAQ. V lost 5 bases and J lost 7, with 8 bases in between. The CDR3 coding sequence is TGTGCCAGCAGCGCCTTGAGTGAAGCTTTCTTT. Protein: CASSALSEAFF.

The V gene is TRBV10-3, the J gene TRBJ2-5; 10 nucleotides match TRBD1. J was trimmed by 5 bases and V by 0 bases; bases with no gene match: 9. The CDR3 spans 17 residues. In germline, CDR1 is ENHRY, CDR2 SYGVKD. The CDR3 DNA sequence: TGTGCCATCAGTGAGTCGATAGGACAGGGGGGTTTGGAGACCCAGTACTTC. Its protein is CAISESIGQGGLETQYF.

This chain connects TRBV19 to TRBJ2-7, with unresolved D. Trimming removed 5 bases at V and 2 bases at J, with 10 bases between. The CDR3 length is 13 residues. Germline CDR1 is LNHDA and CDR2 is SQIVND (reference sequence). CDR3 in amino acids: CASSVPGPYEQYF. DNA for the CDR3: TGTGCCAGTAGTGTCCCAGGTCCCTACGAGCAGTACTTC.

The chain employs TRBV11-2 and TRBJ1-1; TRBD1 might be the D (5 bases). CDR1 and CDR2 (germline): SGHAT, FQNNGV. V lost 1 base, J lost 5 bases, and 14 bases lay in between. The CDR3 length is 15 residues. The CDR3 protein is CASSLVVGRGTEAFF. CDR3 in DNA: TGTGCCAGCAGCTTAGTCGTGGGGCGGGGGACTGAAGCTTTCTTT.

This clone was observed a handful of times. The rearrangement uses TRBV6-6 and TRBJ1-5; unclear D gene. Germline V gene data show CDR1 as MNHNY and CDR2 as SVGAGI (reference sequence). The CDR3 has 16 amino acids. V was cut by 6 bases and J by 2 bases, with 17 bases left in between. The CDR3 coding sequence is TGTGCCAGCAGGTTGGGTGATTGGGCAGGCAATCAGCCCCAGCATTTT. It specifies CASRLGDWAGNQPQHF.

The chain has TRBV11-3 and TRBJ2-2, with D tentatively TRBD1 (6 bases). V was clipped by 1 base and J by 3 bases, with 12 bases between them. The V gene's germline CDR1 is SGHNT and CDR2 YENEEA. The CDR3 length is 16 residues. CDR3 sequence: CASSLGTGMDTGELFF. The CDR3 bases are TGTGCCAGCAGCTTAGGAACAGGGATGGACACCGGGGAGCTGTTTTTT.

This clone was seen a handful of times. V usage is TRBV19 and J usage is TRBJ2-5, with a possible D match to TRBD1 (6 bases). CDR1 and CDR2 (germline): LNHDA, SQIVND (reference sequence). CDR3 length equals 14 residues. Trimming shortened V by 1 base and J by 6 bases, and 12 bases separated the two germline ends. CDR3 protein: CASSIATGNKTQYF. In nucleotides, the CDR3 is TGTGCCAGTAGTATAGCTACAGGGAACAAGACCCAGTACTTC.

The V gene is TRBV7-3, the J gene TRBJ2-7; perhaps TRBD2 as D (5 bases). Trimming removed 3 bases at V and 2 bases at J, with 14 bases between. The germline gives CDR1 SGHTA, CDR2 FQGTGA. The CDR3 has 15 amino acids. CDR3 DNA: TGTGCCAGCAGCTTGGTACGCGGGTCCGCCTACGAGCAGTACTTC. Translating it yields CASSLVRGSAYEQYF.

The chain couples TRBV19 to TRBJ1-2, with TRBD1 identical over 7 bases. V was pared by 2 bases and J by 4 bases, with 10 bases of the junction left unmatched. From germline, CDR1 is LNHDA and CDR2 SQIVND (reference sequence). The CDR3 is 16 residues long. CDR3 residues: CASSIRRGQSIYGYTF. CDR3 in DNA: TGTGCCAGTAGTATAAGGAGGGGACAGAGCATCTATGGCTACACCTTC. Full variable domain (rest looked up from reference TRBV19 and TRBJ1-2): DGGITQSPKYLFRKEGQNVTLSCEQNLNHDAMYWYRQDPGQGLRLIYYSQIVNDFQKGDIAEGYSVSREKKESFPLTVTSAQKNPTAFYLCASSIRRGQSIYGYTFGSGTRLTVV.

The CDR3: CASSVSRGPDTQYF. CDR3 coding DNA: TGTGCCAGCAGCGTGAGTCGAGGCCCAGATACGCAGTATTTT. The chain couples TRBV9 to TRBJ2-3; no reliable D call. The V end lost 2 bases, the J end lost 4 bases, and 11 bases lay between the germline ends. Looked up from germline, CDR1 is SGDLS and CDR2 is YYNGEE. The CDR3 contains 14 residues.

This chain links TRBV11-3 with TRBJ1-1, with D perhaps matching TRBD1 (6 bases). Trimming left V 4 bases short and J 0 bases short, with 21 bases between. CDR1 SGHNT and CDR2 YENEEA come from the germline V gene. The CDR3 is 18 residues long. Here the CDR3 DNA reads TGTGCCAGCAGCTCGTACCGGGACAATAACTTCATGAACACTGAAGCTTTCTTT. Its protein is CASSSYRDNNFMNTEAFF.

This chain uses TRBV10-3 with TRBJ2-3; D is unresolved. This CDR3 region has 13 residues. Germline V gives CDR1 ENHRY, CDR2 SYGVKD. The V end lost 7 bases, the J end lost 3 bases, and 11 bases lay between the germline ends. The DNA for the CDR3 is TGTGCCATCACCCAGGACGGTACAGATACGCAGTATTTT. Protein product: CAITQDGTDTQYF.

This clone was counted a single time. V usage is TRBV30 and J usage is TRBJ1-4; no reliable D call. The germline V and J ends were trimmed by 4 bases and 4 bases, with 10 bases remaining between them. The CDR3 runs 13 residues. Germline V gene lookup returns CDR1 GTSNPN and CDR2 SVGIG (reference sequence). The CDR3, as DNA: TGTGCCTGGAATAATGGATTTAATGAAAAACTGTTTTTT. Amino acids: CAWNNGFNEKLFF.

This rearrangement joins TRBV11-2 to TRBJ2-1; TRBD1 might be the D (5 bases). CDR3 size: 15 residues. Germline V gene sequence: CDR1 SGHAT, CDR2 FQNNGV. Trimming took off 4 bases at V and 8 bases at J, with 18 bases between the two ends. The CDR3 region has the DNA TGTGCCAGCAGCTCCTGGGCCCCAGTGGGGCATGAGCAGTTCTTC. Encoded protein: CASSSWAPVGHEQFF.

In the case of this clone: The same CDR3 also results from other DNA sequences found in this sample. This chain joins TRBV2 and TRBJ2-5, with D uncertain. CDR3 size: 11 residues. Trimming took off 8 bases at V and 5 bases at J, with 9 bases between the two ends. Germline lookup yields CDR1 SNHLY and CDR2 FYNNEI. CDR3 DNA sequence: TGTGCCAGCTCAGGTCGGGAGACCCAGTACTTC. As protein: CASSGRETQYF.